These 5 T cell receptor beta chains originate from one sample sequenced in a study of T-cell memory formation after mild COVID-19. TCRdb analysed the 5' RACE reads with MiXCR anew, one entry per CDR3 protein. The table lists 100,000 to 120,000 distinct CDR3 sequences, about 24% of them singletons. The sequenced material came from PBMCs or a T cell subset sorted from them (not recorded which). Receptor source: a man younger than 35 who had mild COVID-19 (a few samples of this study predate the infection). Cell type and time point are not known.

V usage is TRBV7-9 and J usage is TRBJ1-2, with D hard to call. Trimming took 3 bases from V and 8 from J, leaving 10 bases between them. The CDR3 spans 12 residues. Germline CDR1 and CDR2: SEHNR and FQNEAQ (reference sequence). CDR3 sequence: CASSLGHGGYTF. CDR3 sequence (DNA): TGTGCCAGCAGCTTGGGTCATGGGGGCTACACCTTC. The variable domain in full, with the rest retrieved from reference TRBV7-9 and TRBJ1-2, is DTGVSQNPRHKITKRGQNVTFRCDPISEHNRLYWYRQTLGQGPEFLTYFQNEAQLEKSRLLSDRFSAERPKGSFSTLEIQRTEQGDSAMYLCASSLGHGGYTFGSGTRLTVV.

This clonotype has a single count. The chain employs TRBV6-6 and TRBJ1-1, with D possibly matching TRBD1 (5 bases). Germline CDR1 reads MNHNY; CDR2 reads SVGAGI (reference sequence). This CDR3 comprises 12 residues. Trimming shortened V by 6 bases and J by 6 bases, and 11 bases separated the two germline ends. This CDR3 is CASSPGFPEAFF. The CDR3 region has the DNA TGTGCCAGCAGCCCAGGGTTCCCTGAAGCTTTCTTT.

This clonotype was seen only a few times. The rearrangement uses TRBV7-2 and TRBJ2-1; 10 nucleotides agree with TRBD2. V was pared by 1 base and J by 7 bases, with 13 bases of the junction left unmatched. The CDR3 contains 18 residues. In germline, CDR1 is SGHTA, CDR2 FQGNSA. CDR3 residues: CASSLEKERGGRWNEQFF. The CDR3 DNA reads TGTGCCAGCAGCTTAGAAAAGGAGCGGGGGGGCCGTTGGAATGAGCAGTTCTTC.

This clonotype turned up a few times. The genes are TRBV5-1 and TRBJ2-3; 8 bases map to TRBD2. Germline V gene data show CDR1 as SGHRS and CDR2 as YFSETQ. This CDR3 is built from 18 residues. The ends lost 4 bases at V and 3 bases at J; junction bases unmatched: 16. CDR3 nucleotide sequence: TGCGCCAGCAGCCCACGCGTTAGCGGGACATCAAAAACAGATACGCAGTATTTT. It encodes CASSPRVSGTSKTDTQYF.

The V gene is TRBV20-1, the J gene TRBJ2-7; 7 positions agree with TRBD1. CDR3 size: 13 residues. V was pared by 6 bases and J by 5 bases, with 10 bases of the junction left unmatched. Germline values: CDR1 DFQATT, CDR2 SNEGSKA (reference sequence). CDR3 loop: CSASQTGSHEQYV. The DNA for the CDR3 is TGCAGTGCGTCCCAGACAGGGTCCCACGAGCAGTACGTC.